This record looks at one T cell receptor (beta chain) sequence and its context. This sample stems from a study of blood T cell repertoires in COVID-19. Across the study: Sources were T cells, B-cell-depleted T cells, or PBMCs; the material itself was cDNA or gDNA.

This CDR3 region has 15 residues. CDR1 PRHDT and CDR2 FYEKMQ come from the germline V gene (reference sequence). Trimming took off 2 bases at V and 4 bases at J, with 13 bases between the two ends. Original data processing: Reference gene primers were amplified, and this amplification served to estimate nucleated cell counts. Some clones are missing from TCRdb's copy, which holds only in-frame ones; the method was immunoSEQ multiplex PCR. That table is the source of V, J and clone size, and D and trimming were worked out from the DNA. The sample lists 230,000 or so clones; approximately 79% were seen once.

The V and J genes are TRBV13 and TRBJ2-3; TRBD2 is a possible D gene (6 bases). The receptor comes from a human donor in a cohort sampled during active COVID-19. Sequenced sample: peripheral blood. DNA for the CDR3: TGTGCCAGCAGCTTATCCTTAGGGGAGGCAGATACGCAGTATTTT. Protein product: CASSLSLGEADTQYF. The whole variable domain, remainder taken from reference TRBV13 and TRBJ2-3, is AAGVIQSPRHLIKEKRETATLKCYPIPRHDTVYWYQQGPGQDPQFLISFYEKMQSDKGSIPDRFSAQQFSDYHSELNMSSLELGDSALYFCASSLSLGEADTQYFGPGTRLTVL.